The 18 T cell receptor beta chains reported below all come from one sample, sequenced in a study of graft-versus-host responses after intestinal transplantation. Graft specimens yielded both intraepithelial and lamina propria lymphocytes. Data came from immunoSEQ multiplex PCR; TCRdb stores just in-frame clones and leaves some out. The sample carries about 16,000 clones, 80% recorded once. The sequenced sample was ileum tissue, obtained approximately 110 days after intestinal transplant. These receptors were obtained from a human patient who received an intestinal transplant, so some T cells may come from the graft donor.

This clone has just a few counts. The genes are TRBV30 and TRBJ2-1, with 7 bases aligning to TRBD1. Germline CDR1 and CDR2: GTSNPN and SVGIG (reference sequence). The CDR3 loop spans 13 amino acids. With 4 bases clipped from V and 16 bases from J, the junction kept 16 bases outside the gene matches. CDR3 region: CAWMRSASGGLFF. The DNA for the CDR3 is TGTGCCTGGATGAGGTCAGCGTCAGGGGGATTATTCTTC.

This clone occurred a few times. The J gene is TRBJ1-2, the V gene TRBV6-4; D is uncertain. The V end was cut by 8 bases, the J end by 0 bases, with 7 bases between. The CDR3 contains 12 residues. Germline loops: CDR1 MRHNA, CDR2 SNTAGT. As DNA, the CDR3 is TGTGCCAGCTACTCATCTAACTATGGCTACACCTTC. Its protein product is CASYSSNYGYTF.

The chain has TRBV11-2 and TRBJ2-5; 8 bases line up with TRBD1. This CDR3 is 14 amino acids long. CDR1 and CDR2 from the germline V gene are SGHAT and FQNNGV. The junction had 1 base not matched to a gene; V was cut back by 3 bases and J by 1 base. The CDR3 nucleotides read TGTGCCAGCAGCTTGGGGACAGGCCAAGAGACCCAGTACTTC. Its protein product is CASSLGTGQETQYF.

The chain joins TRBV9 to TRBJ2-7; D might be TRBD1 (5 bases). Trimming cost V 3 bases and J 0 bases, with 7 bases left between them. The CDR3 is made up of 13 amino acids. From germline, CDR1 is SGDLS and CDR2 YYNGEE. CDR3 in amino acids: CASSDRFSYEQYF. The CDR3 region has the DNA TGTGCCAGCAGCGACAGGTTCTCCTACGAGCAGTACTTC.

V usage is TRBV5-4 and J usage is TRBJ2-1; 15 nucleotides match TRBD2. The trim removed 4 bases at V and 7 bases at J, leaving 3 bases unmatched. Germline lookup yields CDR1 SGHNT and CDR2 YYREEE (reference sequence). The CDR3 loop spans 15 amino acids. CDR3 sequence (DNA): TGTGCCAGCAGCCCAGGGACTAGCGGGAGGAATGAGCAGTTCTTC. It translates to CASSPGTSGRNEQFF.

V and J are TRBV6-5 and TRBJ2-5, with TRBD2 matching 8 bases. The CDR3 runs to 15 residues. The V and J ends lost 4 bases and 2 bases, in that order; junction bases with no gene match: 6. Per the germline V gene, CDR1 is MNHEY and CDR2 is SVGAGI. CDR3 DNA: TGTGCCAGCAGTTCCAGCGGGGGATTACAAGAGACCCAGTACTTC. It codes for CASSSSGGLQETQYF.

V is TRBV7-3 and J is TRBJ2-2, with 9 bases fitting TRBD1. The CDR3 runs to 16 residues. Losses at the gene ends were 5 bases for V and 6 bases for J; bases not matched to a gene: 10. The germline V gene encodes CDR1 SGHTA and CDR2 FQGTGA. For the CDR3, the DNA is TGTGCCAGCAGCCGGAGAACAGGGGGCGCGTCCGGGGAGCTGTTTTTT. Translating it yields CASSRRTGGASGELFF. The entire variable domain, with the rest obtained from reference TRBV7-3 and TRBJ2-2, is as follows: GAGVSQTPSNKVTEKGKYVELRCDPISGHTALYWYRQSLGQGPEFLIYFQGTGAADDSGLPNDRFFAVRPEGSVSTLKIQRTERGDSAVYLCASSRRTGGASGELFFGEGSRLTVL.

V usage is TRBV28 and J usage is TRBJ1-1; D is undetermined. V dropped 2 bases and J dropped 4 bases, with 20 bases sitting between them. The CDR3 runs to 17 residues. In germline, CDR1 is MDHEN, CDR2 SYDVKM. The CDR3 protein is CASSLILMYPVTTEAFF. In DNA form, the CDR3 reads TGTGCCAGCAGTTTAATACTGATGTACCCGGTGACCACTGAAGCTTTCTTT.

A remark on this clone: At one of its ends the junction is not consistent with the germline gene, which may arise from a read error. CDR3 in amino acids: CASNDRLRNAEAFF. The DNA of the CDR3 is TGTGCCAGCAATGACAGGCTGAGGAACGCTGAAGCTTTCTTT. V is TRBV6-1 and J is TRBJ1-1, with D possibly matching TRBD1 (6 bases). Germline assignment: CDR1 MNHNS and CDR2 SASEGT. The CDR3 is made up of 14 amino acids.

The chain has TRBV4-1 and TRBJ2-1; the match to TRBD2 covers 8 bases. CDR1 is MGHRA and CDR2 is YSYEKL in the germline V gene. The CDR3 length is 15 residues. V shed 5 bases and J 9 bases; nucleotides not matched to a gene: 12. CDR3 nucleotides: TGCGCCAGCAGCGCACCGAGCGGGAGTTGGTCTGAGCAGTTCTTC. Translating it yields CASSAPSGSWSEQFF.

The chain is built from TRBV19 and TRBJ2-3, with D possibly being TRBD1 (6 bases). Germline V gene data show CDR1 as LNHDA and CDR2 as SQIVND (reference sequence). The ends were cut back, 7 bases at V and 0 bases at J, with 17 bases in the middle. The CDR3 is 16 residues long. The CDR3 here is CASTTSGQGSTDTQYF. CDR3 nucleotides: TGTGCCAGTACCACCTCCGGGCAGGGGAGCACAGATACGCAGTATTTT.

The DNA of the CDR3 is TGTGCCAGTAGTATTTGGGGTGGATTGGACTATAGCCACACCTTC. The encoded protein is CASSIWGGLDYSHTF. The rearrangement uses TRBV19 and TRBJ1-2; D gene ambiguous. CDR3 size: 15 residues. Trimming stripped 3 bases from V and 12 bases from J, with 23 bases between. Germline V gives CDR1 LNHDA, CDR2 SQIVND (reference sequence).

V usage is TRBV9 and J usage is TRBJ2-2; 7 positions agree with TRBD2. Germline CDR1 is SGDLS and CDR2 is YYNGEE. Unmatched junction bases numbered 11, after V lost 3 bases and J lost 3 bases. The CDR3 has 17 amino acids. This CDR3 reads CASSERGNALHTGELFF. The CDR3 DNA reads as TGTGCCAGCAGCGAGCGGGGCAATGCACTTCACACCGGGGAGCTGTTTTTT.

The V gene is TRBV9, the J gene TRBJ2-1, with D maybe TRBD2 (6 bases). The CDR3 has 14 residues. CDR1 SGDLS and CDR2 YYNGEE come from the germline V gene. With 2 bases removed from V and 7 bases from J, the gap between germline ends came to 13 bases. Here the CDR3 DNA reads TGTGCCAGCAGCGTGGACCCGACTAGGAATGAGCAGTTCTTC. Protein sequence: CASSVDPTRNEQFF.

J is TRBJ2-3 and V is TRBV19; tentative D call: TRBD1 (5 bases). The V end was cut by 6 bases, the J end by 5 bases, with 15 bases between. Germline CDR1 reads LNHDA; CDR2 reads SQIVND (reference sequence). This CDR3 is built from 14 residues. The chain's CDR3 is CASSVRVWLDTQYF. CDR3 DNA: TGTGCCAGTAGCGTCAGGGTTTGGCTAGATACGCAGTATTTT.

V and J are TRBV5-5 and TRBJ2-7; no reliable D call. V gave up 5 bases and J gave up 3 bases, with 9 bases separating them. Germline V gene sequence: CDR1 SGHKS, CDR2 YYEKEE (reference sequence). The CDR3 consists of 12 residues. The CDR3 reads CASSYDNYEQYF. DNA of the CDR3: TGTGCCAGCAGTTACGACAACTACGAGCAGTACTTC. Full variable domain (rest looked up from reference TRBV5-5 and TRBJ2-7): DAGVTQSPTHLIKTRGQQVTLRCSPISGHKSVSWYQQVLGQGPQFIFQYYEKEERGRGNFPDRFSARQFPNYSSELNVNALLLGDSALYLCASSYDNYEQYFGPGTRLTVT.

This CDR3 is CASSVGGTTNEKLFF. DNA of the CDR3: TGTGCCAGCAGCGTAGGGGGGACAACTAATGAAAAACTGTTTTTT. The chain has TRBV9 and TRBJ1-4, with D perhaps matching TRBD1 (5 bases). The CDR3 is 15 residues long. The V end lost 0 bases, the J end lost 0 bases, and 6 bases lay between the germline ends. The germline V gene encodes CDR1 SGDLS and CDR2 YYNGEE.

This rearrangement joins TRBV6-6 to TRBJ2-7; TRBD2 aligns across 10 bases. The trim removed 6 bases at V and 4 bases at J, leaving 6 bases unmatched. The CDR3 consists of 14 residues. Germline CDR1 and CDR2: MNHNY and SVGAGI (reference sequence). This CDR3 reads CASSPGTSAYEQYF. The DNA of the CDR3 is TGTGCCAGCAGCCCCGGGACTAGCGCTTACGAGCAGTACTTC.